The 24 T cell receptor beta chains listed next were all sequenced from one sample in a study of T cell clonality in common variable immunodeficiency (dated by TCRdb to about 2015). On the study overall, not on this receptor specifically: CVID TCRbeta sequences reportedly showed fewer deletions and N-nucleotide insertions and lacked highly modified clones with 13 or more V deletions.

Libraries were constructed by the immunoSEQ multiplex PCR assay. The table comes from immuneACCESS by way of TCRdb, which keeps in-frame sequences with V and J called. Part of the clones is missing from these tables; in studies checked, under half for an unresolved V gene and the rest for unknown reasons. There are several thousand clones in this sample, and none of them is a singleton. The top ten hold roughly 25% of the sample. For these receptors, no antigen is known. The sequencing sample was made of peripheral blood mononuclear cells. The receptors were sampled from a human donor with common variable immunodeficiency.

Of note for this clone: The read comes to an end 3 residues before the CDR3 does, leaving the germline J gene to fill in the end. J is TRBJ2-5 and V is TRBV7-2; D may be TRBD2 (7 bases). The V gene's germline CDR1 is SGHTA and CDR2 FQGNSA. V was cut by 5 bases and J by 5 bases, with 12 bases left in between. This CDR3 has 13 residues. CDR3 bases read: TGTGCCAGCAGCGGGGGGGCTTTGGAGACC. Protein: CASSGGALET. The full CDR3 reads CASSGGALETQYF.

The sample holds a few counts of this clone. The CDR3 end lies 3 residues beyond the end of the read and is filled in from the germline J gene. The chain combines TRBV5-5 with TRBJ1-2; D is unclear. Germline CDR1 is SGHKS and CDR2 is YYEKEE (reference sequence). Trimming took 3 bases from V and 7 from J, leaving 10 bases between them. This CDR3 is 12 amino acids long. The sequenced part of the CDR3 DNA is TGTGCCAGCAGCTCAGGCTCGTTTGGC. Residues: CASSSGSFG. The whole CDR3 is CASSSGSFGYTF.

Regarding this clone: With the read ending 3 residues before the CDR3 end, the germline J gene is used to fill in that end. This rearrangement joins TRBV5-6 to TRBJ2-1, with TRBD1 matching over 10 bases. The CDR3 consists of 15 residues. Germline V lookup: CDR1 SGHDT, CDR2 YYEEEE. The J segment lost 4 bases and the V segment lost 0 bases, leaving 1 base of the junction unmatched. The CDR3 region is CASSLGDRGYNEQFF. Partial CDR3 DNA: TGTGCCAGCAGCTTGGGGGACAGGGGATACAATGAG.

For this clone: With the read ending 3 residues before the CDR3 end, the germline J gene is used to fill in that end. This sequence joins TRBV2 and TRBJ2-1; tentative D call: TRBD1 (8 bases). Germline values: CDR1 SNHLY, CDR2 FYNNEI. This CDR3 spans 14 amino acids. V lost 6 bases, J lost 7 bases, and 16 bases lay in between. The sequenced part of the CDR3 DNA is TGTGCCAGCAGCTCACTACAGGGGGGGAATGAG. As protein: CASSSLQGGNE. The whole CDR3 region reads CASSSLQGGNEQFF.

Of note for this clone: The missing CDR3 end, 3 residues past where the read stops, is filled in from the germline J gene. The rearrangement joins TRBV19 to TRBJ2-7, with 9 nucleotides matching TRBD1. The CDR3 is made up of 14 amino acids. The V gene's germline CDR1 is LNHDA and CDR2 SQIVND (reference sequence). V shed 2 bases and J 6 bases; nucleotides not matched to a gene: 5. CDR3: CASSIRRTGVEQYF. The covered CDR3 bases are TGTGCCAGTAGTATACGGAGGACAGGGGTCGAG.

Points on this clone: The CDR3 end falls 3 residues outside the read, so it is completed with the germline J gene. The V gene is TRBV5-1, the J gene TRBJ2-7; 10 positions agree with TRBD2. V lost 4 bases to trimming and J lost 2 bases; unmatched junction nucleotides: 6. The CDR3 extends over 15 amino acids. Germline CDR1 and CDR2: SGHRS and YFSETQ. Incomplete CDR3 DNA: TGCGCCAGCAGCCGCCTTACTAGCGGGGCCTACGAG. This translates into CASSRLTSGAYE. The complete CDR3 reads CASSRLTSGAYEQYF.

The CDR3 here is CASSDRGLETQYF. The part of the CDR3 DNA that was read is TGTGCCAGCAGTGACAGGGGGCTAGAGACC. The J gene is TRBJ2-5, the V gene TRBV2; 8 bases are a match to TRBD1. The CDR3 goes on 3 residues after the read ends, and that part is filled in from the germline J gene. V lost 3 bases, J lost 4 bases, and 1 base stayed unmatched. Germline V CDR1 and CDR2: SNHLY, FYNNEI. The CDR3 runs 13 residues.

This clone was counted at least ten times. The read comes to an end 3 residues before the CDR3 does, leaving the germline J gene to fill in the end. This chain connects TRBV5-6 to TRBJ1-2; D uncertain. V was pared by 4 bases and J by 0 bases, with 4 bases between. This CDR3 spans 12 amino acids. CDR1 is SGHDT and CDR2 is YYEEEE in the germline V gene. The CDR3 DNA, read in part, is TGTGCCAGCAGCCTTTCTAACTATGGC. The encoded protein is CASSLSNYG. From start to end, the CDR3 is CASSLSNYGYTF.

Judged by abundance, this clone is medium-sized (0.01 to 0.1%). The read ends 3 residues early relative to the CDR3; the germline J gene fills the gap. V gene TRBV11-1 combines with J gene TRBJ2-5, with 7 nucleotides matching TRBD2. The CDR3 is 13 residues long. Per germline, CDR1 SGHAT and CDR2 FQDESV (reference sequence). The V gene end was trimmed by 3 bases and the J gene end by 3 bases; junction bases not matched to a gene: 1. CDR3 in amino acids: CASSFAGEETQYF. CDR3 DNA (partial): TGTGCCAGCAGCTTCGCGGGGGAAGAGACC.

This clone turned up a few times. From the germline J gene comes the end of the CDR3, since the read stops 3 residues before it. The gene calls are TRBV19 and TRBJ2-2; 8 bases match TRBD2. Germline values: CDR1 LNHDA, CDR2 SQIVND (reference sequence). Unmatched junction bases numbered 2, after V lost 5 bases and J lost 0 bases. This CDR3 has 15 residues. CDR3 DNA, as far as it was read: TGTGCCAGTAGTGGCGGGGGGCCGAACACCGGGGAG. Protein product: CASSGGGPNTGE. The whole CDR3 region reads CASSGGGPNTGELFF. The full variable domain, completed using reference TRBV19 and TRBJ2-2, is DGGITQSPKYLFRKEGQNVTLSCEQNLNHDAMYWYRQDPGQGLRLIYYSQIVNDFQKGDIAEGYSVSREKKESFPLTVTSAQKNPTAFYLCASSGGGPNTGELFFGEGSRLTVL.

With regard to this clone: The sequenced fragment ends 3 residues before the CDR3 boundary, so the rest is inferred from the germline J gene. This chain uses TRBV2 with TRBJ2-5; 10 bases align to TRBD2. There are 15 residues in the CDR3. The V gene end was trimmed by 3 bases and the J gene end by 2 bases; junction bases not matched to a gene: 3. Germline lookup yields CDR1 SNHLY and CDR2 FYNNEI. The CDR3 is CASSDLAGVQETQYF. CDR3 DNA, as far as it was read: TGTGCCAGCAGTGACCTAGCGGGGGTACAAGAGACC.

Comments on this clone: The DNA ends 3 residues before the CDR3 does, and the rest of the CDR3 is filled in from the germline J gene. The chain carries TRBV30 and TRBJ1-5; a weak D match, TRBD1 (5 bases). V was pared by 0 bases and J by 7 bases, with 7 bases between. The CDR3 is 12 amino acids. Germline V gene data show CDR1 as GTSNPN and CDR2 as SVGIG (reference sequence). The CDR3 DNA, read in part, is TGTGCCTGGAGTGTAGGGGCCCAGCCC. It encodes CAWSVGAQP. The full CDR3 is CAWSVGAQPQHF.

Only a few counts were recorded for this clone. The CDR3 goes on 3 residues after the read ends, and that part is filled in from the germline J gene. This chain joins TRBV7-9 and TRBJ2-1; TRBD2 might be the D (6 bases). The CDR3 is made up of 12 amino acids. V was shortened by 3 bases and J by 9 bases, with 9 bases between the two germline ends. CDR1 and CDR2 (germline): SEHNR, FQNEAQ (reference sequence). The CDR3 loop reads CASSLGTPEQFF. Partial CDR3 DNA: TGTGCCAGCAGCTTGGGGACTCCTGAG.

Details on this clone: Read sequence stops 3 residues before the CDR3 end, and the germline J gene provides the missing end. The V call is TRBV18, the J call TRBJ1-2; 7 bases match TRBD1. The CDR3 totals 15 residues. Germline V gene data show CDR1 as KGHSH and CDR2 as LQKENI. The ends lost 6 bases at V and 3 bases at J; junction bases unmatched: 10. The CDR3 protein is CASSHRDSLHYGYTF. Partial CDR3 DNA: TGTGCCAGCTCCCACCGGGACAGCCTTCACTATGGC.

This clone was counted a few times. The read falls 3 residues short of the CDR3 end, and the missing part is taken from the germline J gene. V and J are TRBV30 and TRBJ1-5, with TRBD1 as a possible D gene (5 bases). CDR3 length equals 13 residues. V dropped 2 bases and J dropped 4 bases, with 9 bases sitting between them. Germline lookup yields CDR1 GTSNPN and CDR2 SVGIG (reference sequence). The CDR3 protein is CAWSSGVNQPQHF. Partial CDR3 DNA: TGTGCCTGGAGTTCGGGGGTGAATCAGCCC.

Many counts were recorded for this clone. The observed sequence ends 3 residues before the CDR3 terminus, with the missing tail filled in from the germline J gene. This sequence joins TRBV7-2 and TRBJ2-4; 8 bases line up with TRBD2. The CDR3 has 11 amino acids. Germline V CDR1 and CDR2: SGHTA, FQGNSA. The CDR3 spells CASSPGGVQYF. The CDR3 bases that were read are TGTGCCAGCAGCCCCGGGGGGGTT.

This clone appeared many times. One end of the junction fails to match germline, which may point to a read error. The read falls 3 residues short of the CDR3 end, and the missing part is taken from the germline J gene. The rearrangement uses TRBV20-1 and TRBJ2-1; 11 bases are shared with TRBD2. This CDR3 is 14 amino acids long. Germline-derived CDR1 and CDR2 are DFQATT and SNEGSKA (reference sequence). The sequenced part of the CDR3 DNA is TGCAGTCCTAGGGGGACTAGCGGCTACAATGAG. Protein product: CSPRGTSGYNE. The entire CDR3 is CSPRGTSGYNEQFF.

This clone showed up just a few times. Read sequence stops 3 residues before the CDR3 end, and the germline J gene provides the missing end. The genes are TRBV7-2 and TRBJ1-1; tentative D call: TRBD1 (6 bases). There are 12 residues in the CDR3. The germline V gene encodes CDR1 SGHTA and CDR2 FQGNSA. The sequenced CDR3 bases are TGTGCCAGCAGCCCCCGGACAGACGAA. Encoded protein: CASSPRTDE. The whole CDR3 is CASSPRTDEAFF.

With regard to this clone: Read data end 3 residues before the CDR3 end; the end is taken from the germline J gene. The chain employs TRBV19 and TRBJ1-2; maybe TRBD1 (5 bases). V was shortened by 7 bases and J by 5 bases, with 20 bases between the two germline ends. Germline-derived CDR1 and CDR2 are LNHDA and SQIVND (reference sequence). The CDR3 is 15 amino acids. The CDR3 loop reads CASTRSRGEGYGYTF. CDR3 bases read: TGTGCCAGTACCCGATCGCGGGGAGAGGGGTATGGC. Complete variable domain (other parts from reference TRBV19 and TRBJ1-2): DGGITQSPKYLFRKEGQNVTLSCEQNLNHDAMYWYRQDPGQGLRLIYYSQIVNDFQKGDIAEGYSVSREKKESFPLTVTSAQKNPTAFYLCASTRSRGEGYGYTFGSGTRLTVV.

This clone was observed at least ten times. Read sequence stops 3 residues before the CDR3 end, and the germline J gene provides the missing end. The gene calls are TRBV4-1 and TRBJ2-1, with TRBD1 as a possible D gene (5 bases). The CDR3 is 17 residues long. Germline CDR1 MGHRA, CDR2 YSYEKL. Between the trimmed V and J ends, which lost 4 bases and 8 bases, there was a span of 24 bases. The CDR3 DNA, read in part, is TGCGCCAGCAGCCCAAAACGTACAGGTCCGGCAGGCGATGAG. It encodes CASSPKRTGPAGDE. The whole CDR3 protein reads CASSPKRTGPAGDEQFF.

This clone was found a few times. The sequenced fragment ends 3 residues before the CDR3 boundary, so the rest is inferred from the germline J gene. This sequence joins TRBV7-9 and TRBJ2-1; 9 bases agree with TRBD2. V shed 2 bases, J shed 5 bases, and the junction held 1 base outside the gene matches. Germline lookup yields CDR1 SEHNR and CDR2 FQNEAQ (reference sequence). This CDR3 contains 14 residues. The CDR3 here is CASSLLAGHNEQFF. The sequenced CDR3 bases are TGTGCCAGCAGCTTACTAGCGGGACACAATGAG.

Details on this clone: The CDR3 end lies 3 residues beyond the end of the read and is filled in from the germline J gene. The chain employs TRBV19 and TRBJ2-7; 7 bases are shared with TRBD1. The germline V gene encodes CDR1 LNHDA and CDR2 SQIVND (reference sequence). V was clipped by 6 bases and J by 1 base; unmatched bases: 6. This CDR3 comprises 14 residues. CDR3 DNA (partial): TGTGCCAGTAGCCCCGGGACAGAGTCCTACGAG. It codes for CASSPGTESYE. The whole CDR3 protein is CASSPGTESYEQYF.

This clone was observed a handful of times. The CDR3 bases that were read are TGCGCCAGCAGCCCCGGACAGGCCGCCGGCGAG. It is translated as CASSPGQAAGE. The complete CDR3 sequence is CASSPGQAAGEQYF. V is TRBV5-1 and J is TRBJ2-7; TRBD1 matches at 7 bases. The read is 3 residues too short to cover the CDR3 end, so that end is filled in from the germline J gene. Germline assignment: CDR1 SGHRS and CDR2 YFSETQ. CDR3 length equals 14 residues. V was clipped by 4 bases and J by 6 bases; unmatched bases: 10.

The sample holds many counts of this clone. The CDR3 extends 3 residues past the end of the read, so its final part is completed from the germline J gene. V usage is TRBV29-1 and J usage is TRBJ1-1; 8 positions match TRBD1. The length of the CDR3 is 13 residues. V lost 4 bases to trimming and J lost 6 bases; unmatched junction nucleotides: 7. CDR1 and CDR2 (germline): SQVTM, ANQGSEA. The covered CDR3 bases are TGCAGCGTTGGCGCGAGACAGGGGCCTGAA. It encodes CSVGARQGPE. The full-length CDR3 reads as CSVGARQGPEAFF.